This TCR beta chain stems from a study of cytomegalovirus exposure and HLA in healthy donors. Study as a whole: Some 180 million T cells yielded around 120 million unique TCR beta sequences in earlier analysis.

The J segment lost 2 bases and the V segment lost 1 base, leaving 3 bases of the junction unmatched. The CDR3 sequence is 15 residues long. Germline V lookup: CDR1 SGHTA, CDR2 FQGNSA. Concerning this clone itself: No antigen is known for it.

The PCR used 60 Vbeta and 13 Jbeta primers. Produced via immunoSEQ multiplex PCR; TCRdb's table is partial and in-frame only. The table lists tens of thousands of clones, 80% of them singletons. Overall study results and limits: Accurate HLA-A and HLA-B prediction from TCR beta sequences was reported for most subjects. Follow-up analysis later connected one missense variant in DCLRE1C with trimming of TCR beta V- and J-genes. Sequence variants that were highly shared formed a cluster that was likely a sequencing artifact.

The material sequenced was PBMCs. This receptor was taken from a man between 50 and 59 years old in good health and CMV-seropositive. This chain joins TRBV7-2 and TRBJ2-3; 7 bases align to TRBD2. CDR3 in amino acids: CASSLGRETTDTQYF. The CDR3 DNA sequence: TGTGCCAGCAGCTTAGGGCGGGAGACCACAGATACGCAGTATTTT.